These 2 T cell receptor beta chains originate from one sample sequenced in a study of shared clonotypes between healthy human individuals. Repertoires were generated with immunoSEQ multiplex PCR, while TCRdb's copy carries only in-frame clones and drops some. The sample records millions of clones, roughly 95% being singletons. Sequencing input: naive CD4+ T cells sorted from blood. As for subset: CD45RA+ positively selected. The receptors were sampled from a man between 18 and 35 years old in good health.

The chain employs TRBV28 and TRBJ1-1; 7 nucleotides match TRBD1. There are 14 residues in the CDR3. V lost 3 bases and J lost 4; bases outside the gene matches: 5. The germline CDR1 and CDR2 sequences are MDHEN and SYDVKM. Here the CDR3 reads CASSFPGGSTEAFF. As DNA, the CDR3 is TGTGCCAGCAGTTTTCCAGGGGGGAGCACTGAAGCTTTCTTT.

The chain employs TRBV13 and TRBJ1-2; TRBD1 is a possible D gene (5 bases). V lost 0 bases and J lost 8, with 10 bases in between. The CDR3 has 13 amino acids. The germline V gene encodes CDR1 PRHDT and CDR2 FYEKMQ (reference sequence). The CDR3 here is CASSLGPGDGYTF. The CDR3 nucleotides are TGTGCCAGCAGCTTAGGACCGGGGGACGGCTACACCTTC. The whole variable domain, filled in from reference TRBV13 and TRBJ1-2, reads AAGVIQSPRHLIKEKRETATLKCYPIPRHDTVYWYQQGPGQDPQFLISFYEKMQSDKGSIPDRFSAQQFSDYHSELNMSSLELGDSALYFCASSLGPGDGYTFGSGTRLTVV.